This TCR beta chain was documented in a study of control samples from healthy donors and cancer patients. Germline V lookup: CDR1 SGHAT, CDR2 FQNNGV. This CDR3 has 13 amino acids. V was pared by 2 bases and J by 11 bases, with 7 bases of the junction left unmatched. The method was immunoSEQ multiplex PCR; TCRdb's version includes in-frame clones alone and lacks a portion of them. The table lists about 230,000 clones, over 70% of them singletons. This clonotype was obtained from a woman aged 60-75 years with lung cancer. Sequenced input: PBMCs. The chain is built from TRBV11-2 and TRBJ1-1, with 8 nucleotides matching TRBD1. Written as DNA, the CDR3 is TGTGCCAGCAGCTTAACGGACAGGGATGGGGCTTTCTTT. This translates into CASSLTDRDGAFF.